The 19 T cell receptor beta chains presented below share a single source sample, sequenced in a study of T cells after somatic rescue of genetic block. The method was immunoSEQ multiplex PCR; TCRdb's version includes in-frame clones alone and lacks a portion of them. The sample gives 7,300 or so clones, 80% to 85% of which show up once; roughly 25% is in the top ten. The sample taken for sequencing was peripheral blood mononuclear cells (PBMCs). The receptor source for this set is a boy aged 10-17 years.

The chain has TRBV6-6 and TRBJ2-5; D not resolved. This CDR3 has 15 residues. Trimming shortened V by 0 bases and J by 3 bases, and 11 bases separated the two germline ends. Germline V lookup: CDR1 MNHNY, CDR2 SVGAGI (reference sequence). The CDR3 protein is CASSYSVYNKETQYF. The CDR3 nucleotides read TGTGCCAGCAGTTACTCCGTTTATAACAAAGAGACCCAGTACTTC.

For the CDR3, the DNA is TGTGCCAGCAGCTTGGGAGCGGGAAGCACAGATACGCAGTATTTT. Its translation is CASSLGAGSTDTQYF. J is TRBJ2-3 and V is TRBV5-4, with 7 bases lining up with TRBD2. After removal of 0 bases from V and 0 bases from J, the junction contained 1 base not matched to a gene. Germline V gives CDR1 SGHNT, CDR2 YYREEE (reference sequence). This CDR3 region has 15 residues.

V gene TRBV7-2 combines with J gene TRBJ2-5, with D uncertain. Germline lookup yields CDR1 SGHTA and CDR2 FQGNSA. Deletions cut 0 bases from V and 5 bases from J, with 19 bases between. CDR3 size: 17 residues. CDR3: CASSLARRKTQTETQYF. CDR3 sequence (DNA): TGTGCCAGCAGCTTAGCGCGGAGAAAAACTCAAACCGAGACCCAGTACTTC.

This chain uses TRBV15 with TRBJ2-7; TRBD1 agrees at 9 bases. V was clipped by 3 bases and J by 5 bases; unmatched bases: 8. Germline lookup yields CDR1 LNHNV and CDR2 YYDKDF (reference sequence). The CDR3 consists of 15 residues. The CDR3 bases are TGTGCCACCAGCAGCTATACAGGGGGCTTAGACGAGCAGTACTTC. It is translated as CATSSYTGGLDEQYF.

The V call is TRBV21-1, the J call TRBJ2-7; TRBD1, as called in the table, went unchecked against the DNA. TRBV21-1 is reported as a pseudogene. This CDR3 has 16 amino acids. CDR3 residues: CASGDFPGQGAYEQYF. CDR3 DNA sequence: TGTGCCAGCGGCGACTTCCCGGGACAGGGGGCCTACGAGCAGTACTTC.

This clone occurred once. This chain connects TRBV4-2 to TRBJ2-1, with 11 bases aligning to TRBD2. CDR1 and CDR2 from the germline V gene are LGHNA and YNFKEQ. The CDR3 has 16 residues. J gave up 12 bases and V 3 bases, and 13 bases lay outside the gene matches. CDR3 loop: CASSHLETSGVLGQFF. The CDR3 DNA follows: TGTGCCAGCAGCCATCTTGAGACTAGCGGGGTCCTTGGGCAGTTCTTC.

The table lists this clone with a few counts. This sequence joins TRBV18 and TRBJ2-3, with 10 bases aligning to TRBD2. Germline V gene sequence: CDR1 KGHSH, CDR2 LQKENI. The CDR3 is 22 residues long. After removal of 1 base from V and 3 bases from J, the junction contained 22 bases not matched to a gene. This CDR3 is CASSPHLQELAGEWALTDTQYF. DNA of the CDR3: TGTGCCAGCTCACCACATTTACAAGAGCTAGCGGGAGAATGGGCATTGACAGATACGCAGTATTTT.

The chain carries TRBV7-2 and TRBJ2-3; 8 bases fit TRBD2. The CDR3 consists of 15 residues. Unmatched junction bases numbered 11, after V lost 5 bases and J lost 7 bases. Germline V CDR1 and CDR2: SGHTA, FQGNSA. CDR3 in DNA: TGTGCCAGCAGCACTCGCTCGGGGGGGCCTAATACGCAGTATTTT. Residues: CASSTRSGGPNTQYF. The variable domain in full, with the rest retrieved from reference TRBV7-2 and TRBJ2-3, is GAGVSQSPSNKVTEKGKDVELRCDPISGHTALYWYRQSLGQGLEFLIYFQGNSAPDKSGLPSDRFSAERTGGSVSTLTIQRTQQEDSAVYLCASSTRSGGPNTQYFGPGTRLTVL.

By frequency in the sample, this clone is medium-sized. The V gene is TRBV7-8, the J gene TRBJ2-7; D call uncertain. Germline V gene sequence: CDR1 SGHVS, CDR2 FQNEAQ. Trimming pared 1 base from V and 5 bases from J, leaving 15 bases between. The CDR3 sequence is 15 residues long. This chain's CDR3 is CASSLDGVQRDEQYF. The CDR3 DNA sequence: TGTGCCAGCAGCTTAGATGGGGTTCAAAGGGACGAGCAGTACTTC.

The CDR3 sequence is CASSWAGGMEEKLFF. The CDR3 coding sequence is TGTGCCAGCAGCTGGGCAGGGGGTATGGAGGAAAAACTGTTTTTT. The chain employs TRBV7-8 and TRBJ1-4; 7 bases agree with TRBD1. Germline trimming cut 4 bases from V and 8 bases from J; bases unmatched to any gene: 10. From germline, CDR1 is SGHVS and CDR2 FQNEAQ. This CDR3 region has 15 residues.

The V and J genes are TRBV4-1 and TRBJ1-2, with D unclear. This CDR3 region has 15 residues. V was pared by 0 bases and J by 4 bases, with 12 bases between. CDR1 and CDR2 from the germline V gene are MGHRA and YSYEKL. The CDR3 loop reads CASSQDSATTYGYTF. The DNA for the CDR3 is TGCGCCAGCAGCCAAGATTCCGCAACTACCTATGGCTACACCTTC.

The chain recombines TRBV10-3 with TRBJ2-7, with D unresolved. CDR3 size: 14 residues. Germline V gives CDR1 ENHRY, CDR2 SYGVKD. The V end was cut by 5 bases, the J end by 0 bases, with 11 bases between. DNA of the CDR3: TGTGCCATCAGTAAACAGATGGACTCCTACGAGCAGTACTTC. This encodes CAISKQMDSYEQYF.

CDR3 nucleotide sequence: TGTGCCAGCAATGGTTGGCAGGGTCGAGATACGCAGTATTTT. It specifies CASNGWQGRDTQYF. V and J are TRBV7-3 and TRBJ2-3; D might be TRBD1 (5 bases). Trimming pared 7 bases from V and 5 bases from J, leaving 16 bases between. CDR3 length equals 14 residues. CDR1 is SGHTA and CDR2 is FQGTGA in the germline V gene. Full variable domain (missing parts from reference TRBV7-3 and TRBJ2-3): GAGVSQTPSNKVTEKGKYVELRCDPISGHTALYWYRQSLGQGPEFLIYFQGTGAADDSGLPNDRFFAVRPEGSVSTLKIQRTERGDSAVYLCASNGWQGRDTQYFGPGTRLTVL.

This chain uses TRBV28 with TRBJ2-7; TRBD2 matches at 7 bases. Germline-derived CDR1 and CDR2 are MDHEN and SYDVKM. V shed 6 bases and J 6 bases; nucleotides not matched to a gene: 17. The CDR3 totals 16 residues. CDR3 DNA: TGTGCCAGCAGCAGCGGGGCGGTCCACCAACGAGGCGAGCAGTACTTC. Amino acid sequence: CASSSGAVHQRGEQYF.

This chain connects TRBV6-5 to TRBJ2-7; D may be TRBD2 (6 bases). V shed 2 bases and J shed 3 bases, with 11 bases lying between them. CDR3 length: 14 amino acids. CDR1 MNHEY and CDR2 SVGAGI come from the germline V gene. The CDR3 is CASSYVGGSYEQYF. CDR3 DNA sequence: TGTGCCAGCAGTTACGTGGGGGGAAGCTACGAGCAGTACTTC.

The chain has TRBV6-1 and TRBJ2-5; 10 bases align to TRBD1. The better agreement between TRBJ2-7 and the DNA end casts doubt on the J call. This CDR3 comprises 15 residues. Looked up from germline, CDR1 is MNHNS and CDR2 is SASEGT. Written as DNA, the CDR3 is TGTGCCAGCAGGGGGGACAGGGGCCCAACCTACGAGCAGTACTTC. Amino acids: CASRGDRGPTYEQYF.

This sequence joins TRBV9 and TRBJ2-1; D unclear. V was pared by 0 bases and J by 7 bases, with 8 bases between. The germline gives CDR1 SGDLS, CDR2 YYNGEE. CDR3 length: 13 amino acids. The CDR3 bases are TGTGCCAGCAGCGTAGCCTCGCAAAATGAGCAGTTCTTC. Translation: CASSVASQNEQFF.

The chain is built from TRBV4-2 and TRBJ2-5; 7 bases fit TRBD1. With V trimmed by 3 bases and J by 4 bases, 8 bases remained unmatched. The CDR3 has 15 amino acids. From germline, CDR1 is LGHNA and CDR2 YNFKEQ. The CDR3 bases are TGTGCCAGCAGCCAGCATGACAGGGCTTCAGAGACCCAGTACTTC. Amino acids: CASSQHDRASETQYF.

V and J are TRBV18 and TRBJ2-1; no reliable D call. V was trimmed by 2 bases and J by 5 bases, leaving 16 bases between them. The CDR3 sequence is 16 residues long. The germline V gene has CDR1 KGHSH and CDR2 LQKENI. CDR3 DNA sequence: TGTGCCAGCTCACCAATCTTTGGAGTTCGAAACAATGAGCAGTTCTTC. This gives the protein CASSPIFGVRNNEQFF.